The rows below give T cell receptor beta chains drawn from one sample of a study of T cells in Graves' hyperthyroidism and ophthalmopathy. MiXCR, applied by TCRdb to the multiplex PCR reads, yields one record per CDR3 protein. The repertoire has some 760,000 distinct CDR3 sequences, 14% of them found once; the top ten carry roughly 10%. Sequences were obtained from blood. The receptors here all came from a woman aged 18-29 years with Graves' hyperthyroidism. Each CDR3 is given with its conserved first and last residue. The D gene is left open where the match is weak. A row's size may be missing; if present it is once, few, many or a size class.

.	TRBJ2-7	many	TRBV28	CAGSRDTSYEQYF	TGTGCCGGCAGCCGGGACACCTCCTACGAGCAGTACTTC
.	TRBJ1-4	.	TRBV11-1	CASSRDGSNEKLFF	TGTGCCAGCAGCCGGGACGGCTCTAATGAAAAACTGTTTTTT
.	TRBJ2-1	many	TRBV29-1	CSVVGSSSYNEQFF	TGCAGCGTTGTCGGTTCAAGCTCCTACAATGAGCAGTTCTTC
TRBD2	TRBJ2-1	few	TRBV7-9	CASSARLAGGGVEQFF	TGTGCCAGCAGCGCCAGACTAGCGGGAGGTGGGGTCGAGCAGTTCTTC
.	TRBJ1-2	few	TRBV15	CATSRDWVQTDYGYTF	TGTGCCACCAGCAGAGATTGGGTACAGACCGATTATGGCTACACCTTC
TRBD1	TRBJ2-7	many	TRBV29-1	CSVGQAGEQYF	TGCAGCGTGGGACAGGCTGGAGAGCAGTACTTC
.	TRBJ1-5	once	TRBV20-1	CSAGSSLSNQPQHF	TGCAGTGCTGGTTCGTCCCTTAGCAATCAGCCCCAGCATTTT
.	TRBJ2-2	few	TRBV25-1	CASSRRVDGTGELFF	TGTGCCAGCAGTAGAAGGGTAGACGGCACCGGGGAGCTGTTTTTT
.	TRBJ2-1	few	TRBV19	CASSHNLAALPYNEQFF	TGTGCCAGTAGTCATAACCTAGCAGCCCTCCCCTACAATGAGCAGTTCTTC
TRBD1	TRBJ2-2	many	TRBV27	CASSSSLGQGTTGELFF	TGTGCCAGCAGTTCATCCCTGGGACAGGGTACCACCGGGGAGCTGTTTTTT
.	TRBJ2-3	many	TRBV6-2/TRBV6-3	CASTYGMAAGLTDTQYF	TGTGCCAGCACTTACGGAATGGCAGCCGGTTTGACAGATACGCAGTATTTT
.	TRBJ2-7	many	TRBV5-1	CASSLETIYEQYF	TGCGCCAGCAGCTTGGAGACGATCTACGAGCAGTACTTC
.	TRBJ1-5	many	TRBV7-2	CASSFSGNNQPQHF	TGTGCCAGCAGCTTTTCAGGGAACAATCAGCCCCAGCATTTT
.	TRBJ2-7	many	TRBV20-1	CSAPVSYEQYF	TGCAGTGCACCTGTCTCCTACGAGCAGTACTTC
.	TRBJ2-7	many	TRBV5-1	CASTDRTSYEQYF	TGCGCCAGCACGGACAGAACCTCCTACGAGCAGTACTTC
TRBD1	TRBJ1-1	.	TRBV5-6	CASSLTRTGFEAFF	TGTGCCAGCAGCTTGACACGGACAGGCTTTGAAGCTTTCTTT
.	TRBJ2-2	few	TRBV24-1	CATSDPQTRNTGELFF	TGTGCCACCAGTGATCCACAGACACGGAACACCGGGGAGCTGTTTTTT
.	TRBJ2-5	once	TRBV27	CASSFQRGYQETQYF	TGTGCCAGCAGTTTTCAACGCGGGTACCAAGAGACCCAGTACTTC
.	TRBJ2-5	many	TRBV11-2	CASSLPRVKETQYF	TGTGCCAGCAGCTTACCCAGGGTAAAGGAGACCCAGTACTTC
.	TRBJ2-1	many	TRBV28	CASRSFDTARNEQFF	TGTGCCAGCAGGAGCTTCGATACAGCCCGAAATGAGCAGTTCTTC
.	TRBJ2-3	.	TRBV13	CASRVGGCTDTQYF	TGTGCCAGCAGAGTTGGGGGCTGCACAGATACGCAGTATTTT
TRBD2	TRBJ2-7	few	TRBV5-1	CASSNLAGGGEQYF	TGCGCCAGCAGCAATCTAGCGGGAGGAGGTGAGCAGTACTTC
.	TRBJ2-1	many	TRBV4-3	CASSQEQGRVNEQFF	TGCGCCAGCAGCCAAGAACAGGGAAGGGTCAATGAGCAGTTCTTC
TRBD2	TRBJ2-5	many	TRBV28	CASSPPSPLAGFQETQYF	TGTGCCAGCAGCCCTCCCAGCCCCCTAGCGGGATTCCAAGAGACCCAGTACTTC
.	TRBJ2-1	.	TRBV6-1	CATSSGAAGGGDEQFF	TGTGCCACATCCAGCGGAGCCGCGGGCGGGGGCGATGAGCAGTTCTTC
.	TRBJ1-5	.	TRBV18	CASSPQGGGAGQPQHF	TGTGCCAGCTCACCGCAGGGCGGGGGCGCGGGACAGCCCCAGCATTTT
.	TRBJ2-5	.	TRBV6-1	CASSTRGRVETQYF	TGTGCCAGCAGTACCCGCGGTAGGGTAGAGACCCAGTACTTC
TRBD1	TRBJ2-5	many	TRBV18	CASSQSTGGQETQYF	TGTGCCAGCTCACAGTCGACAGGGGGCCAAGAGACCCAGTACTTC
TRBD1	TRBJ2-1	few	TRBV6-1	CASMVPRTGRGDEQFF	TGTGCCAGCATGGTCCCCCGGACAGGACGTGGGGATGAGCAGTTCTTC
TRBD2	TRBJ2-2	.	TRBV27	CASSYLKRTSGRARDTGELFF	TGTGCCAGCAGTTACCTAAAACGGACTAGCGGGAGGGCCCGGGACACCGGGGAGCTGTTTTTT
.	TRBJ1-1	few	TRBV20-1	CSARGQYPNTEAFF	TGCAGTGCTAGAGGGCAGTACCCGAACACTGAAGCTTTCTTT
.	TRBJ2-7	.	TRBV29-1	CSVEVWGGYLYEQYF	TGCAGCGTTGAGGTGTGGGGAGGCTACTTGTACGAGCAGTACTTC
.	TRBJ1-3	few	TRBV29-1	CSVKKGAGNTIYF	TGCAGCGTGAAGAAGGGGGCTGGAAACACCATATATTTT
.	TRBJ1-1	many	TRBV7-2	CASSLSREAFF	TGTGCCAGCAGCTTATCACGTGAAGCTTTCTTT
.	TRBJ1-5	many	TRBV6-2/TRBV6-3	CASSFRQGLNQPQHF	TGTGCCAGCAGTTTCAGGCAGGGACTCAATCAGCCCCAGCATTTT
TRBD2	TRBJ2-7	many	TRBV11-1	CASIAGGRPEQYF	TGTGCCAGCATAGCGGGAGGTCGACCCGAGCAGTACTTC
.	TRBJ2-1	.	TRBV7-9	CASTIRRGAGNEQFF	TGTGCCAGCACCATCCGAAGGGGGGCGGGCAATGAGCAGTTCTTC
TRBD2	TRBJ2-1	many	TRBV20-1	CSAPPGLAQWNEQFF	TGCAGTGCTCCGCCGGGACTAGCGCAATGGAATGAGCAGTTCTTC
.	TRBJ1-4	.	TRBV7-9	CASGTTETTNEKLFF	TGTGCCAGCGGGACAACAGAGACAACTAATGAAAAACTGTTTTTT
TRBD2	TRBJ2-4	.	TRBV12-3/TRBV12-4	CASSFWPSGSGLGIQYF	TGTGCCAGCAGTTTTTGGCCCAGCGGGAGTGGGTTAGGCATTCAGTACTTC
.	TRBJ2-3	.	TRBV7-2	CASSSTPGRTDTQYF	TGTGCCAGCAGCTCAACCCCCGGACGCACAGATACGCAGTATTTT
TRBD1	TRBJ1-2	many	TRBV12-3/TRBV12-4	CASSPRGDYGYTF	TGTGCCAGCAGTCCCAGGGGGGACTATGGCTACACCTTC
TRBD1	TRBJ2-7	.	TRBV4-1	CASSQTRDSAYEQYF	TGCGCCAGCAGCCAGACCCGGGACAGCGCCTACGAGCAGTACTTC
.	TRBJ2-5	many	TRBV28	CASSYRVETQYF	TGTGCCAGCAGTTACAGGGTAGAGACCCAGTACTTC
TRBD2	TRBJ2-1	few	TRBV19	CASSIGLAGWGNEQFF	TGTGCCAGTAGTATAGGACTAGCGGGATGGGGGAATGAGCAGTTCTTC
.	TRBJ2-5	.	TRBV29-1	CSVQRGVPETQYF	TGCAGCGTTCAACGAGGGGTGCCCGAGACCCAGTACTTC
.	TRBJ1-3	.	TRBV18	CASSPTLFRATSFGNTIYF	TGTGCCAGCTCACCGACTCTTTTTAGGGCCACCTCTTTTGGAAACACCATATATTTT
TRBD2	TRBJ2-1	.	TRBV3-1	CASSQGLAGLYEQFF	TGTGCCAGCAGCCAAGGACTAGCGGGGCTGTACGAGCAGTTCTTC
.	TRBJ2-2	many	TRBV20-1	CSVQGQVAGELFF	TGCAGTGTGCAGGGTCAAGTCGCCGGGGAGCTGTTTTTT
TRBD1	TRBJ2-7	few	TRBV11-2	CASGIRQGGAWSYEQYF	TGTGCCAGCGGTATAAGACAGGGGGGCGCTTGGTCCTACGAGCAGTACTTC
TRBD1	TRBJ1-5	many	TRBV6-1	CASSSGTGTFRGNQPQHF	TGTGCCAGCAGTTCCGGGACAGGGACTTTCAGGGGCAATCAGCCCCAGCATTTT
.	TRBJ1-2	few	TRBV27	CASSLRGRFDGYTF	TGTGCCAGCAGTTTGCGAGGGAGATTCGATGGCTACACCTTC
.	TRBJ2-5	many	TRBV18	CASSPQSQETQYF	TGTGCCAGCTCACCACAATCCCAAGAGACCCAGTACTTC
.	TRBJ2-7	many	TRBV6-5	CASSYSPGDTGEQYF	TGTGCCAGCAGTTACTCCCCGGGAGATACGGGCGAGCAGTACTTC
.	TRBJ1-5	.	TRBV5-1	CASSLGASQPQHF	TGCGCCAGCAGCTTGGGCGCCAGCCAGCCCCAGCATTTT